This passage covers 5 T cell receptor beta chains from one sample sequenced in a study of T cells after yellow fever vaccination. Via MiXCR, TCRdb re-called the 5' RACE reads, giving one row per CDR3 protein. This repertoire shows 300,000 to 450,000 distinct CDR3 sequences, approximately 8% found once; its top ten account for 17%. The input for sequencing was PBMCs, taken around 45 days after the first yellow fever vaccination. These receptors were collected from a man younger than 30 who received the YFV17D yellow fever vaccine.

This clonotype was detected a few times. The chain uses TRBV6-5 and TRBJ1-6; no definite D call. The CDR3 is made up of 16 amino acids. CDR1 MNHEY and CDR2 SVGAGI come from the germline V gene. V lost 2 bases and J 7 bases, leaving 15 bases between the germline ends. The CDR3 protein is CASSYPSGVGNSPLHF. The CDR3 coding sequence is TGTGCCAGCAGTTACCCGAGCGGGGTGGGGAATTCACCCCTCCACTTT.

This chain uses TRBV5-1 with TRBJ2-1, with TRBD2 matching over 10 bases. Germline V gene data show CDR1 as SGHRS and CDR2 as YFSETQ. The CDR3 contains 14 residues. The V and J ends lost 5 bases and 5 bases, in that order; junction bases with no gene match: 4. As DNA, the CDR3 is TGCGCCAGCAGGGGTCTAGCGGGGGACAATGAGCAGTTCTTC. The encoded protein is CASRGLAGDNEQFF.

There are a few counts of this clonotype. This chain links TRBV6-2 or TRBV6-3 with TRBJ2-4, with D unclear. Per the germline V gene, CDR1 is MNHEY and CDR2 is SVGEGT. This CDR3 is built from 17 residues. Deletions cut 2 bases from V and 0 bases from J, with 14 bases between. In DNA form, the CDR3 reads TGTGCCAGCAGTTACCAACCTCAAGAACTAGCCAAAAACATTCAGTACTTC. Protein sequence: CASSYQPQELAKNIQYF.

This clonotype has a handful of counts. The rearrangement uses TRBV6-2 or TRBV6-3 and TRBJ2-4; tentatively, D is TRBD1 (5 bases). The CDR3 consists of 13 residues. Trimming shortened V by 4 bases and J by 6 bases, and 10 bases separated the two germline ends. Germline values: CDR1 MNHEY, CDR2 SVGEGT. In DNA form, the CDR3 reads TGTGCCAGCAGTTTAGACAGCCTAAACATTCAGTACTTC. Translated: CASSLDSLNIQYF.

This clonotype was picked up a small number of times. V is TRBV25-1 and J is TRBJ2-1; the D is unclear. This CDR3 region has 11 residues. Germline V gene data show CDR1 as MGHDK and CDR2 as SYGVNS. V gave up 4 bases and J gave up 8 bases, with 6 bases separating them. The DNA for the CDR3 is TGTGCCAGCAGTGCCCCTGATGAGCAGTTCTTC. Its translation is CASSAPDEQFF.